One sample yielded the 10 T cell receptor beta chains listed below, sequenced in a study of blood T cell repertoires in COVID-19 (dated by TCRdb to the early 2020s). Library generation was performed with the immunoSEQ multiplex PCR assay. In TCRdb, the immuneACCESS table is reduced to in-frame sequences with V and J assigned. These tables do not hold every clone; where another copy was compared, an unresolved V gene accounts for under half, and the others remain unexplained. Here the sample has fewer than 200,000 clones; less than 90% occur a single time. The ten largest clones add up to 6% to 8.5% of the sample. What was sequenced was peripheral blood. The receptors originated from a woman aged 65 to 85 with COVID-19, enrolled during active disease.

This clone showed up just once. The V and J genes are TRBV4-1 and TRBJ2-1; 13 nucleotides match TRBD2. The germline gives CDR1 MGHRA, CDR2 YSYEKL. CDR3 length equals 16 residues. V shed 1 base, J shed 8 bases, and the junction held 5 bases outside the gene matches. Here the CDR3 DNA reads TGCGCCAGCAGCCAAGGACTAGCGGGAGGCGGGTATGAGCAGTTCTTC. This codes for CASSQGLAGGGYEQFF.

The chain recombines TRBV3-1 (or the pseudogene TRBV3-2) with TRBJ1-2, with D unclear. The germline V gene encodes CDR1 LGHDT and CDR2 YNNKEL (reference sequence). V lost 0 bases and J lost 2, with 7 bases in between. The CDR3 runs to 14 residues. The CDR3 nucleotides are TGTGCCAGCAGCCAAGAGCGAAGAAACTATGGCTACACCTTC. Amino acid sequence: CASSQERRNYGYTF.

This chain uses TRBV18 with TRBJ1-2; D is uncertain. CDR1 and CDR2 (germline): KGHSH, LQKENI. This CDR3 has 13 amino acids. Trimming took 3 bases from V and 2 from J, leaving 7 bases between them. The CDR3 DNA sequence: TGTGCCAGCTCACCCCGGGAAAACTATGGCTACACCTTC. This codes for CASSPRENYGYTF.

The DNA for the CDR3 is TGCGCCAGCAGCCGGGGGGACAGGGGTAGCGAGACCCAGTACTTC. It codes for CASSRGDRGSETQYF. The V and J genes are TRBV4-3 and TRBJ2-5, with 10 bases fitting TRBD1. This CDR3 contains 15 residues. The V gene end was trimmed by 4 bases and the J gene end by 5 bases; junction bases not matched to a gene: 7. CDR1 is LGHNA, CDR2 YSLEER, per germline.

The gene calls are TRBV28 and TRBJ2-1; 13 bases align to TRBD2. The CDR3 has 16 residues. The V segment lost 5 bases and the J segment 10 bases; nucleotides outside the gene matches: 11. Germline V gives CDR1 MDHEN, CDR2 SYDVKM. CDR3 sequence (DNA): TGTGCCAGCAGTCTTGCCGGGACTAGCGGGACATTCGAGCAGTTCTTC. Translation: CASSLAGTSGTFEQFF.

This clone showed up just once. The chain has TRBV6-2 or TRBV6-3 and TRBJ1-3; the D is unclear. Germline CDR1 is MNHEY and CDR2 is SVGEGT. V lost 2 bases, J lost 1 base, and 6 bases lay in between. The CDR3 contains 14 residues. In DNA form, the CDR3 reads TGTGCCAGCAGTTACGGGCAGTCTGGAAACACCATATATTTT. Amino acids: CASSYGQSGNTIYF.

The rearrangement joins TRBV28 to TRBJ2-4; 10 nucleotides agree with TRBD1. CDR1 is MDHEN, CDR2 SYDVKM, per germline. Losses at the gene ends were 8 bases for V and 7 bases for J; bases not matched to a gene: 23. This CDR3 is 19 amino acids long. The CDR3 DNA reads TGTGCCAGCTTCACATTATCTACGACAGGGGGCACGGGGCATAACATTCAGTACTTC. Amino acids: CASFTLSTTGGTGHNIQYF.

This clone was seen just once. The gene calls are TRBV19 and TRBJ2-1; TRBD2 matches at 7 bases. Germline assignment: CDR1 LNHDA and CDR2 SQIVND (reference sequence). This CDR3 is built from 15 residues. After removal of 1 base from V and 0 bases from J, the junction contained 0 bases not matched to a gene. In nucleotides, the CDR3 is TGTGCCAGTAGTATAGGGGGGGGCTCCTACAATGAGCAGTTCTTC. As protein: CASSIGGGSYNEQFF.

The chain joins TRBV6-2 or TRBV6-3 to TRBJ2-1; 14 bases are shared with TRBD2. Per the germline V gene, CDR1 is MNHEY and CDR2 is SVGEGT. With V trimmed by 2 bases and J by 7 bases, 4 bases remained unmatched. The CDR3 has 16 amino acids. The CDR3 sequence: CASSYGTSGRMNEQFF. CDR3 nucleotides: TGTGCCAGCAGTTACGGGACTAGCGGGAGAATGAATGAGCAGTTCTTC.

In nucleotides, the CDR3 is TGTGCCAGCAGTGCGGGGAGGGGGGAGCTGTTTTTT. Translation gives CASSAGRGELFF. This chain joins TRBV2 and TRBJ2-2, with D perhaps matching TRBD2 (6 bases). Trimming took off 4 bases at V and 8 bases at J, with 8 bases between the two ends. This CDR3 is built from 12 residues. Germline V gene data show CDR1 as SNHLY and CDR2 as FYNNEI.